The 12 T cell receptor beta chains given below trace back to one sample, sequenced in a study of cytomegalovirus exposure and HLA in healthy donors. Researchers ran the PCR with 60 Vbeta and 13 Jbeta primers. The repertoire was sequenced with immunoSEQ multiplex PCR; TCRdb's copy has only in-frame clones and lacks some. The data contain around 120,000 clones, roughly four fifths of them seen just once; the ten biggest clones take up about 11%. Sequenced: PBMCs. The receptors shown here come from a male donor in good health and CMV-seropositive.

The chain couples TRBV18 to TRBJ2-1; 11 positions match TRBD2. CDR3 length: 17 residues. Losses at the gene ends were 0 bases for V and 7 bases for J; bases not matched to a gene: 8. Germline-derived CDR1 and CDR2 are KGHSH and LQKENI. CDR3 sequence reads: CASSPPTSGRKRNEQFF. The CDR3 DNA sequence: TGTGCCAGCTCACCACCCACTAGCGGGAGAAAGAGGAATGAGCAGTTCTTC.

The gene calls are TRBV7-2 and TRBJ2-2; possible D gene TRBD2, 6 bases. Germline loops: CDR1 SGHTA, CDR2 FQGNSA. Trimming left V 3 bases short and J 4 bases short, with 9 bases between. The CDR3 sequence is 14 residues long. The CDR3 loop reads CASSLASVTGELFF. CDR3 nucleotide sequence: TGTGCCAGCAGCTTGGCTAGCGTCACCGGGGAGCTGTTTTTT. The full variable domain, rest sourced from reference TRBV7-2 and TRBJ2-2, is GAGVSQSPSNKVTEKGKDVELRCDPISGHTALYWYRQSLGQGLEFLIYFQGNSAPDKSGLPSDRFSAERTGGSVSTLTIQRTQQEDSAVYLCASSLASVTGELFFGEGSRLTVL.

The chain employs TRBV5-1 and TRBJ2-5; TRBD2 agrees at 9 bases. Trimming at V came to 0 bases and at J to 5 bases, leaving 5 bases not matched to a gene. The CDR3 contains 15 residues. CDR1 and CDR2 from the germline V gene are SGHRS and YFSETQ. This CDR3 reads CASSLVGTSSETQYF. The CDR3 DNA sequence: TGCGCCAGCAGCTTGGTTGGGACTAGCAGCGAGACCCAGTACTTC.

This clone was detected only a few times. V usage is TRBV5-4 and J usage is TRBJ1-2, with 9 bases aligning to TRBD1. V shed 2 bases, J shed 7 bases, and the junction held 6 bases outside the gene matches. CDR1 is SGHNT, CDR2 YYREEE, per germline (reference sequence). The CDR3 covers 14 residues. CDR3 residues: CASSLLDRGIGYTF. The CDR3 nucleotides read TGTGCCAGCAGCTTACTAGACAGGGGGATTGGCTACACCTTC.

This clone was detected only once. The rearrangement links TRBV6-5 to TRBJ1-4; possibly TRBD1 for D (6 bases). This CDR3 has 14 amino acids. Germline values: CDR1 MNHEY, CDR2 SVGAGI. Trimming took off 6 bases at V and 3 bases at J, with 11 bases between the two ends. CDR3 region: CASRPQGPNEKLFF. Written as DNA, the CDR3 is TGTGCCAGCAGGCCACAGGGACCTAATGAAAAACTGTTTTTT.

J is TRBJ2-3 and V is TRBV2; the match to TRBD2 covers 10 bases. CDR3 length equals 15 residues. With 8 bases clipped from V and 7 bases from J, the junction kept 12 bases outside the gene matches. Germline V lookup: CDR1 SNHLY, CDR2 FYNNEI. The CDR3 DNA follows: TGTGCCAGCTCCGTCAGTACTAGCGGGATGAATACGCAGTATTTT. Encoded protein: CASSVSTSGMNTQYF. Drawing the rest from reference TRBV2 and TRBJ2-3, the complete variable domain is EPEVTQTPSHQVTQMGQEVILRCVPISNHLYFYWYRQILGQKVEFLVSFYNNEISEKSEIFDDQFSVERPDGSNFTLKIRSTKLEDSAMYFCASSVSTSGMNTQYFGPGTRLTVL.

The rearrangement uses TRBV7-9 and TRBJ2-2, with TRBD1 matching over 9 bases. The germline V gene has CDR1 SEHNR and CDR2 FQNEAQ (reference sequence). The CDR3 is made up of 17 amino acids. V shed 5 bases and J 2 bases; nucleotides not matched to a gene: 9. CDR3 protein: CASSGRDREINTGELFF. The DNA of the CDR3 is TGTGCCAGCAGCGGCCGGGACAGGGAAATAAACACCGGGGAGCTGTTTTTT.

V is TRBV28 and J is TRBJ1-2, with 8 bases aligning to TRBD1. The V segment lost 10 bases and the J segment 8 bases; nucleotides outside the gene matches: 18. Germline V lookup: CDR1 MDHEN, CDR2 SYDVKM. CDR3 length: 15 amino acids. The CDR3 region has the DNA TGTGCCATACAGACCCCAGGGGGCCGGCCGGAGGGCTACACCTTC. This translates into CAIQTPGGRPEGYTF.

In DNA form, the CDR3 reads TGTGCCAGCAGTTACTCGAGTGGGGGGGAGGATGAGCAGTTCTTC. Protein sequence: CASSYSSGGEDEQFF. V is TRBV6-6 and J is TRBJ2-1; TRBD2 matches 7 bases. The CDR3 is made up of 15 amino acids. The germline CDR1 and CDR2 sequences are MNHNY and SVGAGI (reference sequence). The V gene end was trimmed by 0 bases and the J gene end by 8 bases; junction bases not matched to a gene: 7.

The CDR3, as DNA: TGTGCCAGCAGCTTAAGGGCACCACCCCCGTCCAGTGGGCATTTT. Protein sequence: CASSLRAPPPSSGHF. This sequence joins TRBV7-3 and TRBJ1-5; D remains unclear. Looked up from germline, CDR1 is SGHTA and CDR2 is FQGTGA. V was cut by 1 base and J by 15 bases, with 22 bases left in between. This CDR3 has 15 amino acids.

This chain uses TRBV7-2 with TRBJ1-5; D remains unclear. Trimming took off 5 bases at V and 3 bases at J, with 8 bases between the two ends. The V gene's germline CDR1 is SGHTA and CDR2 FQGNSA. The length of the CDR3 is 13 residues. This CDR3 is CASSTENNQPQHF. The CDR3 DNA follows: TGTGCCAGCAGCACAGAAAACAATCAGCCCCAGCATTTT.

The chain has TRBV27 and TRBJ2-3; 11 nucleotides align to TRBD2. The CDR3 runs 16 residues. J gave up 8 bases and V 5 bases, and 12 bases lay outside the gene matches. Germline values: CDR1 MNHEY, CDR2 SMNVEV (reference sequence). In DNA, the CDR3 is TGTGCCAGCAGTGAACTAGCGGGAGAGATTATGGGTACGCAGTATTTT. It encodes CASSELAGEIMGTQYF.